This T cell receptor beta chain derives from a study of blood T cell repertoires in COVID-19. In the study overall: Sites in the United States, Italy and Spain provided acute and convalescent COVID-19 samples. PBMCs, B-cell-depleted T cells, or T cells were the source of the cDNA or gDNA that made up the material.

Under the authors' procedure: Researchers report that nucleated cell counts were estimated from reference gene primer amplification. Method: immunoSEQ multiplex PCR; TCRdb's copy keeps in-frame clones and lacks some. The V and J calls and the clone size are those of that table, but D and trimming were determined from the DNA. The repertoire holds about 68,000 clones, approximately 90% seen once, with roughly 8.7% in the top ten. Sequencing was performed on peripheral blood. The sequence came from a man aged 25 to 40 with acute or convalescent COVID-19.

The CDR3 nucleotides are TGTGCCAGCCAGAGTGACGGGGAGCAAGAGACCCAGTACTTC. Translated, it gives CASQSDGEQETQYF. This sequence joins TRBV28 and TRBJ2-5; possibly TRBD2 for D (5 bases). Trimming pared 8 bases from V and 2 bases from J, leaving 15 bases between. CDR3 length: 14 residues. Germline assignment: CDR1 MDHEN and CDR2 SYDVKM.